This T cell receptor (beta chain) was found in a study of cytomegalovirus exposure and HLA in healthy donors. PCR amplification relied on 60 Vbeta primers (plus 13 Jbeta primers). The method was immunoSEQ multiplex PCR; TCRdb's version includes in-frame clones alone and lacks a portion of them. This sample has roughly 160,000 clones, with around four fifths found just once. CDR3 length: 13 residues. Germline CDR1 SGHAT, CDR2 FQNNGV. As for this clone: A read error may account for a junction end that differs from germline.

The genes are TRBV11-2 and TRBJ2-3, with a tentative D call TRBD1 (5 bases). This clonotype was sampled from a woman in her 50s in good health and CMV-seronegative. Sequencing was done on a sample of PBMCs. The CDR3 DNA sequence: TGTGCCAGCAGCTTAGGACAGCCCGGCGCGCATTATTTT. Protein product: CASSLGQPGAHYF.